This T cell receptor beta chain was obtained from a study of blood T cell repertoires in COVID-19. The junction had 5 bases not matched to a gene; V was cut back by 4 bases and J by 5 bases. The CDR3 loop spans 16 amino acids. CDR1 is SGHTS and CDR2 is YDEGEE in the germline V gene. In this sample, this clone turned up a few times. Clones were sequenced by immunoSEQ multiplex PCR, and TCRdb holds only the in-frame ones, with some missing. This sample has fewer than 95,000 clones, with 55% to 75% found just once. The sequenced sample consisted of peripheral blood. The clonotype comes from a woman aged 80 or older with acute or convalescent COVID-19. V usage is TRBV5-8 and J usage is TRBJ1-6; the match to TRBD1 covers 11 bases. The CDR3 DNA is TGTGCCAGCAGCCCTTGGACAGGGGGCAATAATTCACCCCTCCACTTT. This encodes CASSPWTGGNNSPLHF.